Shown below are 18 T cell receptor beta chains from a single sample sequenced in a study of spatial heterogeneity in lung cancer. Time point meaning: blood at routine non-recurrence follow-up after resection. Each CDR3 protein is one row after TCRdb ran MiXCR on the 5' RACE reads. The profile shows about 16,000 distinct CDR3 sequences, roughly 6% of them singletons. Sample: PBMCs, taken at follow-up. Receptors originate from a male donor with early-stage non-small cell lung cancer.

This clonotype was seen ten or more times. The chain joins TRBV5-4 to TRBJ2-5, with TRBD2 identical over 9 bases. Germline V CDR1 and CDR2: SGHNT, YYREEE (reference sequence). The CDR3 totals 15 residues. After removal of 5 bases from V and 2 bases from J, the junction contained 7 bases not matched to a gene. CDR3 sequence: CASRWAGGPQETQYF. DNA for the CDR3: TGTGCCAGCAGGTGGGCGGGAGGGCCACAAGAGACCCAGTACTTC.

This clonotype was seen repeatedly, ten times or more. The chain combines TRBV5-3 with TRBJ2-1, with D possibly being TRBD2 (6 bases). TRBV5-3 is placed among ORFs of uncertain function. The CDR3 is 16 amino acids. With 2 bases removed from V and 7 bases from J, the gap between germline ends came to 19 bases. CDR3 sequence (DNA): TGTGCCAGAAGCTTCATCGGGAGCCCCGCGGGTAATGAGCAGTTCTTC. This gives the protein CARSFIGSPAGNEQFF.

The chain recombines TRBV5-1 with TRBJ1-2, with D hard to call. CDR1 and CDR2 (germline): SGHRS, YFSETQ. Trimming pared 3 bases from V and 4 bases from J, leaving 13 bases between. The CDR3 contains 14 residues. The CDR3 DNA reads TGCGCCAGCAGCTCGGACGGTTCTTTCTATGGCTACACCTTC. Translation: CASSSDGSFYGYTF.

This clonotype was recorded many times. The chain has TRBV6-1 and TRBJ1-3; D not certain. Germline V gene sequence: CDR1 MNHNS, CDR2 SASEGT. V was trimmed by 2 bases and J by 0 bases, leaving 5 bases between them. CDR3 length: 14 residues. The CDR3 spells CASSEQSSGNTIYF. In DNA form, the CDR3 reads TGTGCCAGCAGTGAACAGTCCTCTGGAAACACCATATATTTT.

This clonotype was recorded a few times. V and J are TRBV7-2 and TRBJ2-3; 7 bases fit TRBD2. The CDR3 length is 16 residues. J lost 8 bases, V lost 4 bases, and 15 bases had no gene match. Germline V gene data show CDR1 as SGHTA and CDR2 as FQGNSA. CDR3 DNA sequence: TGTGCCAGCAGCTCCCCCGGGACTGGCCCTAGCGGTACGCAGTATTTT. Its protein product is CASSSPGTGPSGTQYF.

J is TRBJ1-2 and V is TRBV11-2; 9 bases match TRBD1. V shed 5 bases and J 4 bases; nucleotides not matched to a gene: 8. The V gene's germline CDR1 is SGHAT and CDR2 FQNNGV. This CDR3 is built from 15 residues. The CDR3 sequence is CASSPRGTGSYGYTF. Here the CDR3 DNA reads TGTGCCAGCAGCCCCAGGGGGACAGGGAGCTATGGCTACACCTTC.

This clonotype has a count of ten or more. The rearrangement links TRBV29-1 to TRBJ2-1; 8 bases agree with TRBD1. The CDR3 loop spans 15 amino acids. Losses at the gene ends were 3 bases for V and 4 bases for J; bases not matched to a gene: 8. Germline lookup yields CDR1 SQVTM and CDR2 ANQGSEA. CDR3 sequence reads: CSVEAQGAIYNEQFF. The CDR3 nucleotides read TGCAGCGTTGAGGCCCAGGGGGCAATTTACAATGAGCAGTTCTTC.

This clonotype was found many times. The CDR3 nucleotides are TGTGCCAGCAGCCTCGATGCGGGGTACCGTGGCTACACCTTC. Protein: CASSLDAGYRGYTF. The gene calls are TRBV7-2 and TRBJ1-2; unclear D gene. V shed 5 bases and J shed 7 bases, with 17 bases lying between them. This CDR3 comprises 14 residues. The V gene's germline CDR1 is SGHTA and CDR2 FQGNSA.

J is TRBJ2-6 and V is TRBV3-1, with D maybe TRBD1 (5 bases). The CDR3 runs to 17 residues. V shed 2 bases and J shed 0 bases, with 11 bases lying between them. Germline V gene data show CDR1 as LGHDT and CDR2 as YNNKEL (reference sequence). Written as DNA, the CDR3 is TGTGCCAGCAGCCAATGGGGCCGGTCCTCTGGGGCCAACGTCCTGACTTTC. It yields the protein CASSQWGRSSGANVLTF.

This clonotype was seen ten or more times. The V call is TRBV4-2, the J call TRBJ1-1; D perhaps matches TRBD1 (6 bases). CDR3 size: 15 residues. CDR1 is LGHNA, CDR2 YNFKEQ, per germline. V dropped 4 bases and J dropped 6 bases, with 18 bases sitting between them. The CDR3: CASSPLGGGSPEAFF. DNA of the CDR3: TGTGCCAGCAGCCCCCTAGGGGGGGGGAGCCCTGAAGCTTTCTTT.

CDR3 coding DNA: TGCAGTGCTAGACCGATCTTCCTCACAGATACGCAGTATTTT. Amino acids: CSARPIFLTDTQYF. The gene calls are TRBV20-1 and TRBJ2-3; D is undetermined. V lost 2 bases and J lost 2, with 11 bases in between. The germline V gene has CDR1 DFQATT and CDR2 SNEGSKA (reference sequence). This CDR3 is 14 amino acids long.

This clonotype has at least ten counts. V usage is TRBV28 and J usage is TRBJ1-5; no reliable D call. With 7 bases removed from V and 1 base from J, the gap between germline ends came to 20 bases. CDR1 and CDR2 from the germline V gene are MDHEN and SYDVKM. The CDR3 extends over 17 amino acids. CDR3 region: CASTKVAGFGSNQPQHF. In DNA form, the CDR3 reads TGTGCCAGCACCAAAGTGGCTGGGTTCGGGAGCAATCAGCCCCAGCATTTT.

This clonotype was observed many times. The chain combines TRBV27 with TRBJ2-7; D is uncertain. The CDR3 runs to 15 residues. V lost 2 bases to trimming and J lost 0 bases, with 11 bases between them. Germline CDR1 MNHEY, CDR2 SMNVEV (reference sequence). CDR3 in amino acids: CASSLRTVVSYEQYF. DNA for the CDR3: TGTGCCAGCAGTTTACGGACCGTCGTCTCCTACGAGCAGTACTTC.

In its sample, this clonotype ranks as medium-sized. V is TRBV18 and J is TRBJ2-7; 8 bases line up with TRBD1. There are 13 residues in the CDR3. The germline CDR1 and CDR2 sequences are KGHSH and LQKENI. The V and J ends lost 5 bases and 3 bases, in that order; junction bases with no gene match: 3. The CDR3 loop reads CASSADRDYEQYF. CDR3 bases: TGTGCCAGCTCAGCGGACAGGGACTACGAGCAGTACTTC.

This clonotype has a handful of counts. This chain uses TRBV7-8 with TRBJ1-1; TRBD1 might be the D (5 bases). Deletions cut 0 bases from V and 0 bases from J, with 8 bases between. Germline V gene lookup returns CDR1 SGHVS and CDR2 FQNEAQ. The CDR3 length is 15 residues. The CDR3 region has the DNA TGTGCCAGCAGCTTAGCAGGGGTTATGAACACTGAAGCTTTCTTT. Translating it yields CASSLAGVMNTEAFF.

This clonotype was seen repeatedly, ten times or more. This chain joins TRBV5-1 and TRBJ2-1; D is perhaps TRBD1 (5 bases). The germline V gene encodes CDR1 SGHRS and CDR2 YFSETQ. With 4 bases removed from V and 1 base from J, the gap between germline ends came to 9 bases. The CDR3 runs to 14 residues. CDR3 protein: CASSPQGSYNEQFF. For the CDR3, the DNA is TGCGCCAGCAGCCCCCAGGGATCCTACAATGAGCAGTTCTTC.

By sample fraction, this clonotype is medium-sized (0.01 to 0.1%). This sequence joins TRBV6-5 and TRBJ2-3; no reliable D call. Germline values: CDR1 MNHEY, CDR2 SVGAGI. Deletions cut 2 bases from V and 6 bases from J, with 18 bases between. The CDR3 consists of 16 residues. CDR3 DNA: TGTGCCAGCAGTTACGGCTCGGGTGTGGGCTGGGATACGCAGTATTTT. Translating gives CASSYGSGVGWDTQYF.

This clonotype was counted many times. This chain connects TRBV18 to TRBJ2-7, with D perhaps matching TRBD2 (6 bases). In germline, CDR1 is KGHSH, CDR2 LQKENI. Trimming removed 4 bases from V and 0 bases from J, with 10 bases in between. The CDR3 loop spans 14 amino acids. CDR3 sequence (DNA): TGTGCCAGCTCACGGGGACTCACCTCCTACGAGCAGTACTTC. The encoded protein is CASSRGLTSYEQYF. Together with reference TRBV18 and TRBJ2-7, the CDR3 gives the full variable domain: NAGVMQNPRHLVRRRGQEARLRCSPMKGHSHVYWYRQLPEEGLKFMVYLQKENIIDESGMPKERFSAEFPKEGPSILRIQQVVRGDSAAYFCASSRGLTSYEQYFGPGTRLTVT.